This T cell receptor beta chain was sequenced during a study of blood T cell repertoires in COVID-19. Study-wide background: PBMCs, B-cell-depleted T cells, or T cells provided the cDNA or gDNA that made up the material.

The CDR3 loop spans 15 amino acids. J gave up 8 bases and V 3 bases, and 10 bases lay outside the gene matches. Germline values: CDR1 MNHNS, CDR2 SASEGT. The table came from immunoSEQ multiplex PCR; TCRdb's copy has only in-frame clones and leaves some out. The profile shows 100,000 to 120,000 clones, nearly 90% of them singletons. What was sequenced was peripheral blood. The receptor's source is a human donor in a cohort sampled during active COVID-19. The rearrangement joins TRBV6-1 to TRBJ1-2, with 9 bases matching TRBD1. The CDR3 reads CASSEGGQGHRGYTF. The CDR3 nucleotides read TGTGCCAGCAGTGAGGGGGGACAGGGTCATCGAGGCTACACCTTC.